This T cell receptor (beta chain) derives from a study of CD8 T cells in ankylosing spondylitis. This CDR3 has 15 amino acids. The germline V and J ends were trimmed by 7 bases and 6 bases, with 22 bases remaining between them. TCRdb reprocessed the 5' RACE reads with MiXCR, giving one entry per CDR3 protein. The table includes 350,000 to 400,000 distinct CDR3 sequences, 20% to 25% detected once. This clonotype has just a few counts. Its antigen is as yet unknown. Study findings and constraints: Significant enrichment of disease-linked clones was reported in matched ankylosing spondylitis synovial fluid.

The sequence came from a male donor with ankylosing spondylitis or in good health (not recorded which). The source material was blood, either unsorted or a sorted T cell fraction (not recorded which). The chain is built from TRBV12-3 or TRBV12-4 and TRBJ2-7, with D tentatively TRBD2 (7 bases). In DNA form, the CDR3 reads TGTGCCAGCACCTTAGGGGGAGGGTTCATGAGCGAGCAGTACTTC. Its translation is CASTLGGGFMSEQYF.